This passage covers 17 T cell receptor beta chains from one sample sequenced in a study of beta chain features in type 1 diabetes. All of the isolated RNA was reverse transcribed, so expressed TCRB transcripts were sequenced. Only in-frame clones appear in the TCRdb table, and some are missing; sequencing was by immunoSEQ multiplex PCR. The sample consists of some 160,000 clones, roughly 9% of them appearing once. The study, taken as a whole, reports: For Type 1 diabetes patients, all four CD4+ subsets carried TCRB CDR3s that were moderately but significantly shorter.

Their antigens remain unidentified. What was sequenced was central memory CD4+ T cells from blood. These receptors all stem from a woman younger than 45 with type 1 diabetes.

This clone turned up a few times. The J gene is TRBJ1-4, the V gene TRBV4-2; D gene uncertain. Germline lookup yields CDR1 LGHNA and CDR2 YNFKEQ. The V end lost 0 bases, the J end lost 7 bases, and 15 bases lay between the germline ends. This CDR3 region has 16 residues. The CDR3 spells CASSQDPTFRAEKLFF. The CDR3 DNA follows: TGTGCCAGCAGCCAAGATCCGACATTTCGAGCTGAAAAACTGTTTTTT.

Note on this clone: A read error is possible here, since a much larger clone lies one base away. The chain uses TRBV4-2 and TRBJ2-6; D is ambiguous. This CDR3 is 17 amino acids long. Trimming shortened V by 5 bases and J by 1 base, and 15 bases separated the two germline ends. From germline, CDR1 is LGHNA and CDR2 YNFKEQ. CDR3 region: CASSTMAIPSGANVLTF. The CDR3 nucleotides are TGTGCCAGCAGCACCATGGCCATTCCTTCTGGGGCCAACGTCCTGACTTTC.

This clone was counted a few times. The rearrangement joins TRBV28 to TRBJ1-5, with D possibly matching TRBD1 (5 bases). Between the trimmed V and J ends, which lost 3 bases and 0 bases, there was a span of 9 bases. Germline CDR1 and CDR2: MDHEN and SYDVKM. CDR3 size: 15 residues. CDR3 nucleotide sequence: TGTGCCAGCAGTTTGCAGGGAAGTAGCAATCAGCCCCAGCATTTT. It yields the protein CASSLQGSSNQPQHF.

In this sample, this clone turned up many times. Written as DNA, the CDR3 is TGTGCCAGTAGCGGGGACAGGATCGCTTTCTTT. Amino acids: CASSGDRIAFF. V and J are TRBV19 and TRBJ1-1, with TRBD1 matching 8 bases. The CDR3 is made up of 11 amino acids. Germline loops: CDR1 LNHDA, CDR2 SQIVND (reference sequence). Trimming cost V 6 bases and J 11 bases; bases outside gene matches: 5.

This chain joins TRBV30 and TRBJ1-4, with 9 bases lining up with TRBD1. V lost 1 base to trimming and J lost 6 bases; unmatched junction nucleotides: 0. The CDR3 contains 13 residues. Germline values: CDR1 GTSNPN, CDR2 SVGIG (reference sequence). The CDR3 spells CAWSGDRDEKLFF. CDR3 in DNA: TGTGCCTGGAGTGGGGACAGGGATGAAAAACTGTTTTTT.

This clone showed up just a few times. This CDR3 reads CASSELEAGPHTGELFF. The DNA for the CDR3 is TGTGCCAGCAGTGAATTAGAGGCGGGACCCCACACCGGGGAGCTGTTTTTT. The chain couples TRBV25-1 to TRBJ2-2, with D possibly TRBD2 on 6 matching bases. The CDR3 runs to 17 residues. Germline V gene lookup returns CDR1 MGHDK and CDR2 SYGVNS. V dropped 1 base and J dropped 3 bases, with 15 bases sitting between them.

The rearrangement links TRBV7-9 to TRBJ2-1; maybe TRBD2 (6 bases). The CDR3 is made up of 15 amino acids. V lost 5 bases and J 3 bases, leaving 14 bases between the germline ends. Per the germline V gene, CDR1 is SEHNR and CDR2 is FQNEAQ (reference sequence). CDR3 nucleotides: TGTGCCAGCAGCACGGAGGGACTTCTCTACAATGAGCAGTTCTTC. Translated: CASSTEGLLYNEQFF. Full variable domain (remainder filled in from reference TRBV7-9 and TRBJ2-1): DTGVSQNPRHKITKRGQNVTFRCDPISEHNRLYWYRQTLGQGPEFLTYFQNEAQLEKSRLLSDRFSAERPKGSFSTLEIQRTEQGDSAMYLCASSTEGLLYNEQFFGPGTRLTVL.

This clone was counted between two and nine times. The J gene is TRBJ2-3, the V gene TRBV9; TRBD1 is a possible D gene (5 bases). Trimming stripped 2 bases from V and 2 bases from J, with 12 bases between. The length of the CDR3 is 15 residues. CDR1 is SGDLS and CDR2 is YYNGEE in the germline V gene. In DNA form, the CDR3 reads TGTGCCAGCAGCGTGTTAGGGGATTCCACAGATACGCAGTATTTT. It codes for CASSVLGDSTDTQYF.

The V call is TRBV19, the J call TRBJ2-1, with TRBD2 identical over 12 bases. The CDR3 totals 15 residues. V shed 5 bases, J shed 8 bases, and the junction held 7 bases outside the gene matches. Germline CDR1 and CDR2: LNHDA and SQIVND (reference sequence). The chain's CDR3 is CASSAGLAGRDEQFF. In DNA, the CDR3 is TGTGCCAGTAGTGCGGGACTAGCGGGTAGGGATGAGCAGTTCTTC.

This clone was counted a few times. The chain recombines TRBV7-8 with TRBJ1-3; D is undetermined. Germline V lookup: CDR1 SGHVS, CDR2 FQNEAQ. The CDR3 spans 15 residues. Trimming pared 1 base from V and 1 base from J, leaving 8 bases between. The CDR3 spells CASSLEEGSGNTIYF. The CDR3 DNA reads TGTGCCAGCAGCTTAGAAGAGGGTTCTGGAAACACCATATATTTT.

This clone occurred a few times. The genes are TRBV7-9 and TRBJ2-2; D is uncertain. The CDR3 is 15 amino acids. V was pared by 1 base and J by 4 bases, with 10 bases between. Germline V gene data show CDR1 as SEHNR and CDR2 as FQNEAQ (reference sequence). The CDR3 region has the DNA TGTGCCAGCAGCTTAGGAATAGCCTTCACCGGGGAGCTGTTTTTT. Translating gives CASSLGIAFTGELFF.

On this clone: In the same sample, other DNA sequences code for this CDR3. The chain carries TRBV5-4 and TRBJ2-5; D remains unclear. CDR3 size: 13 residues. Germline CDR1 SGHNT, CDR2 YYREEE (reference sequence). Trimming shortened V by 0 bases and J by 4 bases, and 7 bases separated the two germline ends. The CDR3 here is CASSLDSRETQYF. The CDR3 DNA follows: TGTGCCAGCAGCTTGGACAGTAGAGAGACCCAGTACTTC.

The chain couples TRBV11-2 to TRBJ1-2; 7 nucleotides align to TRBD1. V was pared by 1 base and J by 8 bases, with 7 bases of the junction left unmatched. This CDR3 region has 14 residues. Germline CDR1 and CDR2: SGHAT and FQNNGV. In DNA, the CDR3 is TGTGCCAGCAGCTTAGGACAGGGAAGGGGCGGCTACACCTTC. It encodes CASSLGQGRGGYTF.

The chain couples TRBV4-2 to TRBJ2-3; 12 bases match TRBD2. This CDR3 has 19 amino acids. The J segment lost 1 base and the V segment lost 4 bases, leaving 12 bases of the junction unmatched. CDR1 is LGHNA, CDR2 YNFKEQ, per germline. CDR3 nucleotides: TGTGCCAGCAGCCCACCGGGACGCCTAGCGGGAGGGGGCACAGATACGCAGTATTTT. This gives the protein CASSPPGRLAGGGTDTQYF.

This clone came up a few times. This chain joins TRBV6-5 and TRBJ2-1; 12 bases are shared with TRBD2. This CDR3 contains 13 residues. The ends lost 7 bases at V and 7 bases at J; junction bases unmatched: 2. Germline V lookup: CDR1 MNHEY, CDR2 SVGAGI. CDR3 protein: CASKLAGGNEQFF. For the CDR3, the DNA is TGTGCCAGCAAACTAGCGGGAGGAAATGAGCAGTTCTTC.

This clone was recorded at least ten times. The chain has TRBV28 and TRBJ2-7; D is uncertain. The CDR3 has 12 amino acids. Germline lookup yields CDR1 MDHEN and CDR2 SYDVKM. Trimming took 6 bases from V and 4 from J, leaving 10 bases between them. CDR3 sequence reads: CASRTSGYEQYF. The CDR3 region has the DNA TGTGCCAGCAGAACTTCCGGGTACGAGCAGTACTTC.

This clone appeared a few times. The chain joins TRBV28 to TRBJ1-5, with 9 nucleotides matching TRBD1. The CDR3 has 15 residues. The trim removed 6 bases at V and 5 bases at J, leaving 8 bases unmatched. CDR1 and CDR2 from the germline V gene are MDHEN and SYDVKM. CDR3 sequence reads: CASRVAGTGYQPQHF. In DNA, the CDR3 is TGTGCCAGCAGGGTAGCCGGGACAGGGTATCAGCCCCAGCATTTT.